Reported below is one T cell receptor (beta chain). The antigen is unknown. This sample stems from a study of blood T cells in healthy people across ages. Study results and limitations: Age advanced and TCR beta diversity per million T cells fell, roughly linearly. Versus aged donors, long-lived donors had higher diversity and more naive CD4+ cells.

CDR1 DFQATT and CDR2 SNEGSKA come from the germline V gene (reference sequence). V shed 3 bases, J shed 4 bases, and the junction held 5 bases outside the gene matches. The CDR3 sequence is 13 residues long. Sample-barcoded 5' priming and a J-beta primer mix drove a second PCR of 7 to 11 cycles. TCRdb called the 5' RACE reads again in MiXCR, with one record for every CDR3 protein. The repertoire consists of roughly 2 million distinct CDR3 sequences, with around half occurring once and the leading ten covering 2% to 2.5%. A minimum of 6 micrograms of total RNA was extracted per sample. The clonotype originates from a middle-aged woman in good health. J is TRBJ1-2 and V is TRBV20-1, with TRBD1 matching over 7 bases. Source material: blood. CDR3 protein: CSASEAGGYGYTF. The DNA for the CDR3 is TGCAGTGCTAGTGAGGCAGGGGGCTATGGCTACACCTTC.